These T cell receptor beta chains were read from a single sample in a study of control samples from healthy donors and cancer patients. Only in-frame clones appear in the TCRdb table, and some are missing; sequencing was by immunoSEQ multiplex PCR. Here the sample spans tens of thousands of clones, approximately 90% being singletons. The sequenced sample consisted of PBMCs. The receptor source for this set is a middle-aged woman with head and neck cancer. The conserved cysteine and the conserved F or W are not part of the CDR3 here. Clone size is stated in some rows and not others, as once, few, many or a class when expanded.

CDR3aa	j_gene	abundance	v_gene
ASSTPGLAGTDTQY	TRBJ2-3	few	TRBV19
ASEGGLDYGYT	TRBJ1-2	.	TRBV28
SVASGANVLT	TRBJ2-6	.	TRBV29-1
ASSQGSAPSYEQY	TRBJ2-7	.	TRBV3-1/TRBV3-2
ASSPSLDRVNNGYT	TRBJ1-2	.	TRBV18
ASSTIQGIRY	TRBJ2-7	.	TRBV12-3/TRBV12-4
ASKGAHGYT	TRBJ1-2	.	TRBV19
ASSRTDTYEQY	TRBJ2-7	once	TRBV6-5
ASSPGDGSPPGELF	TRBJ2-2	.	TRBV4-1
ASSPDRNEAF	TRBJ1-1	.	TRBV18